This TCR beta chain appears in the sequencing data of a study of blood T cell repertoires in COVID-19. As for the study in general: Acute and convalescent COVID-19 samples came from the United States, Italy and Spain. T cells, B-cell-depleted T cells, or PBMCs supplied cDNA or gDNA.

Some clones are missing from TCRdb's copy, which holds only in-frame ones; the method was immunoSEQ multiplex PCR. The table lists just over 650,000 clones, about nine tenths of them singletons. Trimming stripped 3 bases from V and 4 bases from J, with 9 bases between. Germline loops: CDR1 MGHDK, CDR2 SYGVNS. The CDR3 length is 13 residues. This clonotype was obtained from a young woman with acute or convalescent COVID-19. The material sequenced was peripheral blood. The chain employs TRBV25-1 and TRBJ1-2; D is unresolved. The CDR3 DNA reads TGTGCCAGCAGTGAGGGGAGCGGCTATGGCTACACCTTC. Its protein product is CASSEGSGYGYTF.